This T cell receptor (beta chain) was found in a study of CD8 T cells in ankylosing spondylitis. Broader study findings: Disease-linked clones displayed a CD8+ phenotype and appeared relatively rarely in peripheral blood. A TCR beta motif made of fewer than 10 highly homologous variants seemed typical of ankylosing spondylitis blood. Significantly higher representation of disease-linked clones was reported for matched ankylosing spondylitis synovial fluid.

Making use of molecular barcodes, quantitative 5'-RACE generated TCR beta libraries. TCRdb processed the 5' RACE reads anew with MiXCR; each CDR3 protein has one entry. The sample holds 700,000 to 1,000,000 distinct CDR3 sequences, roughly 12% seen once. Of note for this clonotype: The target antigen is unknown.

The CDR3 is 12 residues long. The V gene lost 6 bases and the J gene lost 3 bases, with 7 bases spanning the gap. CDR1 is SGHKS, CDR2 YYEKEE, per germline (reference sequence). Sequenced: blood, either unsorted or a sorted T cell fraction (not recorded which). The chain uses TRBV5-5 and TRBJ2-1; D not resolved. The source of this sequence is a male donor with ankylosing spondylitis. In DNA, the CDR3 is TGTGCCAGCAACAGAGTCTACAATGAGCAGTTCTTC. Its protein is CASNRVYNEQFF.